This T cell receptor (beta chain) was found in a study of control samples from healthy donors and cancer patients (dated by TCRdb to the early 2020s). This clone has a single count. Its antigen specificity is not known. Base qualities are missing; no much larger clone stands one base away. CDR1 and CDR2 are drawn from the germline V gene: MDHEN, SYDVKM. V is trimmed back by 1 base and J by 3 bases, and the junction contains 9 bases that no gene match accounts for. The CDR3 sequence holds 19 residues, the cysteine and phenylalanine included. Just CDR3 DNA is preserved here, 57 bases in frame from base 1. Library preparation used the immunoSEQ multiplex PCR assay. This immuneACCESS table, as held by TCRdb, lists in-frame sequences with V and J called but not all clones. Of the missing ones, under half trace to an unresolved V gene in checked studies; the others have no known cause. This sample holds approximately 120,000 clones; about 89% were observed only once. The ten largest clones take up about 2.7% of the sample.

The sample was blood. This sequence originates from a man between 60 and 75 years old in good health. The chain is encoded by TRBV28 joined to TRBJ2-2, and 12 junctional nucleotides match TRBD2. The base sequence is TGTGCCAGCAGTTTATCCGTGACTAGCGGGGGTCTCGACACCGGGGAGCTGTTTTTT. It is translated as CASSLSVTSGGLDTGELFF.